The rows below give T cell receptor beta chains drawn from one sample of a study of PD-1 blockade in classical Hodgkin lymphoma. The table came from immunoSEQ multiplex PCR; TCRdb's copy has only in-frame clones and leaves some out. The sample contains 25,000 to 30,000 clones, roughly 80% of which appear only once. Sequenced material: CD4+ T cells from blood, taken before the fourth cycle of nivolumab. The receptors here all came from a human donor with classical Hodgkin lymphoma. The CDR3 runs from the conserved cysteine through the conserved F or W. The D gene is left open where the match is weak. Not all rows give a size; the values are once, few, many and, for expanded clones, a class.

V gene	J gene	clone size	D gene	CDR3 protein	CDR3 DNA
TRBV30	TRBJ2-5	NA	NA	CAWTTGTAKETQYF	TGTGCCTGGACCACCGGGACCGCAAAAGAGACCCAGTACTTC
TRBV6-6	TRBJ1-2	NA	TRBD1	CASRPGTGGGNGYTF	TGTGCCAGCAGACCCGGGACAGGGGGAGGGAATGGCTACACCTTC
TRBV2	TRBJ2-3	NA	TRBD2	CASWEELAGESSTDTQYF	TGTGCCAGCTGGGAAGAACTAGCGGGGGAGAGTAGCACAGATACGCAGTATTTT
TRBV5-1	TRBJ2-2	NA	NA	CASSLAVTIDTGELFF	TGCGCCAGCAGCTTGGCCGTGACTATCGACACCGGGGAGCTGTTTTTT
TRBV7-2	TRBJ2-3	NA	NA	CASSLSGFTDTQYF	TGTGCCAGCAGCTTATCGGGTTTCACAGATACGCAGTATTTT
TRBV25-1	TRBJ1-4	NA	NA	CASSFNEKLFF	TGTGCCAGCAGTTTTAATGAAAAACTGTTTTTT
TRBV19	TRBJ1-1	NA	NA	CASSTYPDRNTEAFF	TGTGCCAGTAGTACCTACCCGGACAGAAACACTGAAGCTTTCTTT
TRBV6-1	TRBJ1-5	NA	TRBD1	CASSPGTGYGQPQHF	TGTGCCAGCAGCCCCGGGACAGGGTACGGTCAGCCCCAGCATTTT
TRBV13	TRBJ2-3	NA	TRBD2	CASSLERLAVDTQYF	TGTGCCAGCAGCTTAGAGAGGCTAGCGGTGGATACGCAGTATTTT
TRBV5-8	TRBJ1-2	NA	TRBD1	CASTPSDRVGDYGYTF	TGTGCCAGCACCCCATCGGACAGGGTAGGGGACTATGGCTACACCTTC
TRBV6-1	TRBJ2-7	once	TRBD1	CASSEGTGFFYEQYF	TGTGCCAGCAGTGAAGGGACAGGGTTCTTCTACGAGCAGTACTTC
TRBV5-6	TRBJ1-4	NA	NA	CASSLYRTFDEKLFF	TGTGCCAGCAGCTTGTACAGGACCTTTGACGAAAAACTGTTTTTT
TRBV5-1	TRBJ2-7	NA	NA	CASRLSSSPYYEQYF	TGCGCCAGCAGGCTTAGTAGTTCCCCCTACTACGAGCAGTACTTC
TRBV11-2	TRBJ2-3	NA	TRBD2	CASSFRVGLAGKTDTQYF	TGTGCCAGCAGCTTCAGGGTGGGACTAGCGGGTAAAACAGATACGCAGTATTTT
TRBV5-1	TRBJ2-7	NA	NA	CASSLQETYEQYF	TGCGCCAGCAGCTTGCAGGAGACCTACGAGCAGTACTTC
TRBV6-1	TRBJ1-5	NA	NA	CATRRRNQPQHF	TGTGCCACACGACGGCGCAATCAGCCCCAGCATTTT
TRBV11-2	TRBJ1-1	NA	TRBD1	CASSRWTGTNTEAFF	TGTGCCAGCAGCCGGTGGACAGGGACTAACACTGAAGCTTTCTTT
TRBV11-2	TRBJ1-3	NA	TRBD1	CASSLARDSSGNTIYF	TGTGCCAGCAGCTTAGCTCGGGACAGCTCTGGAAACACCATATATTTT
TRBV9	TRBJ2-6	NA	NA	CASNTGFSGANVLTF	TGTGCCAGCAACACAGGTTTCTCTGGGGCCAACGTCCTGACTTTC
TRBV2	TRBJ1-1	NA	NA	CASSDSRTVNEAFF	TGTGCCAGCAGTGATAGTAGGACGGTTAATGAAGCTTTCTTT
TRBV30	TRBJ1-4	once	TRBD1	CAFSRQGPNEKLFF	TGTGCCTTCTCCCGACAGGGGCCTAATGAAAAACTGTTTTTT
TRBV11-3	TRBJ2-2	NA	NA	CASSLGIANTGELFF	TGTGCCAGCAGCTTAGGGATAGCGAACACCGGGGAGCTGTTTTTT
TRBV19	TRBJ2-3	NA	NA	CASSIEEADTQYF	TGTGCCAGTAGTATAGAGGAGGCAGATACGCAGTATTTT
TRBV28	TRBJ1-1	NA	NA	CASSLSTGASGTEAFF	TGTGCCAGCAGTTTGTCTACAGGTGCCAGCGGGACTGAAGCTTTCTTT
TRBV6-5	TRBJ1-2	NA	NA	CASSLNGGIDGYTF	TGTGCCAGCAGTTTGAACGGGGGGATAGATGGCTACACCTTC
TRBV6-6	TRBJ1-1	NA	NA	CASSYPSRGLTEAFF	TGTGCCAGCAGTTACCCTTCCAGGGGTTTGACTGAAGCTTTCTTT
TRBV6-5	TRBJ1-4	NA	TRBD1	CASSYSRRGQNEKLFF	TGTGCCAGCAGTTACTCACGCAGGGGGCAGAATGAAAAACTGTTTTTT
TRBV7-7	TRBJ2-5	NA	TRBD1	CASSFLSGTGEETQYF	TGTGCCAGCAGCTTTCTATCCGGGACAGGGGAAGAGACCCAGTACTTC
TRBV4-2	TRBJ2-3	NA	TRBD2	CASSQDWRGGVDTQYF	TGTGCCAGCAGCCAAGATTGGCGGGGGGGCGTAGATACGCAGTATTTT
TRBV13	TRBJ2-7	NA	TRBD2	CASTHWASGNYEQYF	TGTGCCAGCACTCACTGGGCTAGCGGAAATTACGAGCAGTACTTC
TRBV19	TRBJ2-1	NA	TRBD2	CASSRAWEASGAGGNEQFF	TGTGCCAGTAGTAGGGCATGGGAGGCTAGCGGGGCCGGGGGCAATGAGCAGTTCTTC
TRBV4-2	TRBJ2-2	few	NA	CASSQDQIGELFF	TGTGCCAGCAGCCAAGATCAGATCGGGGAGCTGTTTTTT
TRBV7-2	TRBJ2-3	once	NA	CASSLGFRGTDTQYF	TGTGCCAGCAGCTTAGGATTCAGGGGCACAGATACGCAGTATTTT